Listed here is a single TCR beta chain. This sample is part of a study of blood T cell repertoires in COVID-19. Overall study context: Samples taken during acute and convalescent COVID-19 were collected in the United States, Italy and Spain. The cDNA or gDNA used as material had been derived from T cells, B-cell-depleted T cells, or PBMCs.

As processed by the authors: Counts of nucleated cells, estimated from reference gene primer amplification, were obtained. Sequenced by immunoSEQ multiplex PCR; TCRdb stores in-frame clones only, minus some. The V and J calls and clone size are taken from that table; D and trimming were inferred from the DNA. The sample consists of about 140,000 clones, 70% to 85% of them appearing once. The clonotype originates from a woman older than 75 in a cohort sampled during active or convalescent COVID-19. The sequenced sample consisted of peripheral blood.

The CDR3 DNA follows: TGCAGCGTCGAGAGACCGGGGGGCTATGGCTACACCTTC. As protein: CSVERPGGYGYTF. The chain couples TRBV29-1 to TRBJ1-2, with D perhaps matching TRBD1 (5 bases). Trimming cost V 6 bases and J 4 bases, with 15 bases left between them. The CDR3 consists of 13 residues. Germline assignment: CDR1 SQVTM and CDR2 ANQGSEA.